These 2 T cell receptor beta chains were sequenced from one sample in a study of T-cell memory formation after mild COVID-19. From the 5' RACE reads, TCRdb called clonotypes with MiXCR, one entry per CDR3 protein. The sample has about 440,000 distinct CDR3 sequences, roughly 20% seen once. The sample was PBMCs or a T cell subset sorted from them (not recorded which). These receptors were collected from an adult woman who had mild COVID-19 (a few samples of this study predate the infection). Cell type and time point are not known.

This clonotype was recorded many times. The gene calls are TRBV12-3 or TRBV12-4 and TRBJ1-6; D is uncertain. With 3 bases removed from V and 0 bases from J, the gap between germline ends came to 9 bases. There are 16 residues in the CDR3. DNA of the CDR3: TGTGCCAGCAGTTTGGTGGCGGACTCCTATAATTCACCCCTCCACTTT. Its protein product is CASSLVADSYNSPLHF.

This clonotype was counted once. This chain links TRBV30 with TRBJ2-3, with a tentative D call TRBD1 (6 bases). Trimming removed 0 bases from V and 12 bases from J, with 13 bases in between. There are 12 residues in the CDR3. Germline CDR1 and CDR2: GTSNPN and SVGIG (reference sequence). The CDR3 loop is CAWSVRDKSQYF. For the CDR3, the DNA is TGTGCCTGGAGTGTACGGGACAAGAGCCAGTATTTT.